The T cell receptor (beta chain) described here comes from a study of molecular identifiers for immune sequencing clone quantification. There are 17 residues in the CDR3. From germline, CDR1 is LNHDA and CDR2 SQIVND (reference sequence). The V and J ends lost 7 bases and 3 bases respectively, with 25 bases between them. TCRdb fed the PCR reads into MiXCR, producing one record per CDR3 protein. The sample includes 550,000 to 750,000 distinct CDR3 sequences, 15% to 20% of them seen just once. This clonotype was observed a handful of times. The V call is TRBV19, the J call TRBJ2-7; D might be TRBD2 (7 bases). Sequencing was carried out using naive CD8+ T cells from blood, with Jurkat cell RNA spiked in. Stated subset: FACS-sorted CD8+CD4-CCR7+CD45RA+ naive T cells. This clonotype was obtained from a human donor in good health. Some libraries in this study had Jurkat cell RNA spiked in. Here the CDR3 reads CASTPYGGLAGGYEQYF. CDR3 coding DNA: TGTGCCAGTACCCCGTACGGGGGGCTAGCAGGAGGCTACGAGCAGTACTTC.